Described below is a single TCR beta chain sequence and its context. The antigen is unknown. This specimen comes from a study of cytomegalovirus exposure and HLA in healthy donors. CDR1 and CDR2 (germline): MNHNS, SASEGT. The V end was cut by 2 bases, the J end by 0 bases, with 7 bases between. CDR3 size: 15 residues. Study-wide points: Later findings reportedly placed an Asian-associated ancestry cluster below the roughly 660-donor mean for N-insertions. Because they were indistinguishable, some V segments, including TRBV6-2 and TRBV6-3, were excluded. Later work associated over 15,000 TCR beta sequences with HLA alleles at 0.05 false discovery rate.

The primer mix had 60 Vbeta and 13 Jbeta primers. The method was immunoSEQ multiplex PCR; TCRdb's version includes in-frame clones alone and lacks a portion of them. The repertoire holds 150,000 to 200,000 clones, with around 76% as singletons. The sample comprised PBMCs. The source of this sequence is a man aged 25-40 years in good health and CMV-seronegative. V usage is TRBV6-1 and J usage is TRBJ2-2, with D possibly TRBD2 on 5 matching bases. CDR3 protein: CASSEPGTNTGELFF. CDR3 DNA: TGTGCCAGCAGTGAACCGGGAACGAACACCGGGGAGCTGTTTTTT.